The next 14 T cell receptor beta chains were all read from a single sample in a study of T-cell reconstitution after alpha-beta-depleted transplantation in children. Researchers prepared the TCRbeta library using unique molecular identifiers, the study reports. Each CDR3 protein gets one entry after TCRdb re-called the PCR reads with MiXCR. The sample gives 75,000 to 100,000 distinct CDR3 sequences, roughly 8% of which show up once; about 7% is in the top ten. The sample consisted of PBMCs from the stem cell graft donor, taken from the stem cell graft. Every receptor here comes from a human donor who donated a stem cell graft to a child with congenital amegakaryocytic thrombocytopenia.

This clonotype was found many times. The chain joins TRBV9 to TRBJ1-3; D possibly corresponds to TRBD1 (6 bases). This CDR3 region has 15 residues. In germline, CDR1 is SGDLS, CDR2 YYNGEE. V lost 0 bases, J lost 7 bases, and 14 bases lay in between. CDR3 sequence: CASSVAGASGNTIYF. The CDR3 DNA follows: TGTGCCAGCAGCGTAGCAGGGGCCTCGGGGAACACCATATATTTT.

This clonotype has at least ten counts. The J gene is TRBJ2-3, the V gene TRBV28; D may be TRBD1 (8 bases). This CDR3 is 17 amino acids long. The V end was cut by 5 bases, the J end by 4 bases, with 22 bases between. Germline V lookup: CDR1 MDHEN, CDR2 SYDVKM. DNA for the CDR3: TGTGCCAGCAGTCCTTACAGGGGGGGTAGGACGTCAGATACGCAGTATTTT. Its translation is CASSPYRGGRTSDTQYF.

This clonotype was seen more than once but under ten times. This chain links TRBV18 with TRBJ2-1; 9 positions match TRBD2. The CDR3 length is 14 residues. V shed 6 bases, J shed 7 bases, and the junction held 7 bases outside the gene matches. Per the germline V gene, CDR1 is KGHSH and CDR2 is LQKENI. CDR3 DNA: TGTGCCAGCTCCCTTAGCGGGAGCGGAAATGAGCAGTTCTTC. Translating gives CASSLSGSGNEQFF.

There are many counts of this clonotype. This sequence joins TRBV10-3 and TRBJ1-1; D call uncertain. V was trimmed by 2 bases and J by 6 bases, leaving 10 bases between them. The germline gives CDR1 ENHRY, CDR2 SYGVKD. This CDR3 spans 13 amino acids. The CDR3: CAISEEGGSEAFF. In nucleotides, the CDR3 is TGTGCCATCAGTGAGGAGGGAGGCTCTGAAGCTTTCTTT.

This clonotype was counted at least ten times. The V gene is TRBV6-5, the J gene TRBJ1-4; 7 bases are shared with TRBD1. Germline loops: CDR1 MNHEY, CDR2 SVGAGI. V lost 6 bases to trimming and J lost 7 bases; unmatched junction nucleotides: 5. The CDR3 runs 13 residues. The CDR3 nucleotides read TGTGCCAGCAGAACAGGGGAAGGTGAAAAACTGTTTTTT. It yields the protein CASRTGEGEKLFF.

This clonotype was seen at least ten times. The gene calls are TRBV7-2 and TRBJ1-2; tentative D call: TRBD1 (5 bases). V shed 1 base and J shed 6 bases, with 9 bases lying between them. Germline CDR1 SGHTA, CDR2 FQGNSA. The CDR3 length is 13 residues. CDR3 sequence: CASSLVWGDGYTF. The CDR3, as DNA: TGTGCCAGCAGCTTAGTATGGGGCGATGGCTACACCTTC.

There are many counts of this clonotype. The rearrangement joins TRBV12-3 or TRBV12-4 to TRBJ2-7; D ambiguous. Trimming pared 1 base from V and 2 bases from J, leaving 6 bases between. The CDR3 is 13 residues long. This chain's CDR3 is CASSLGTPYEQYF. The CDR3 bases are TGTGCCAGCAGTTTAGGCACTCCCTACGAGCAGTACTTC.

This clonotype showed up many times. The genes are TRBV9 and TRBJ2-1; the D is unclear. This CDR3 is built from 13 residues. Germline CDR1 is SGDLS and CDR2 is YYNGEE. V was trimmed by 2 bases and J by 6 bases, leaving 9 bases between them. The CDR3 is CASSVGSANEQFF. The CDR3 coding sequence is TGTGCCAGCAGCGTCGGAAGCGCCAATGAGCAGTTCTTC.

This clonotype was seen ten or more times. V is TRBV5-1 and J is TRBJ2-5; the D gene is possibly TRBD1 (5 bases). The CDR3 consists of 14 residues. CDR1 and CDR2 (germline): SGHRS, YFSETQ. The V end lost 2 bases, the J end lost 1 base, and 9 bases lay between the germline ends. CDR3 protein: CASSFETAQETQYF. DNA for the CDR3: TGCGCCAGCAGCTTTGAGACAGCCCAAGAGACCCAGTACTTC.

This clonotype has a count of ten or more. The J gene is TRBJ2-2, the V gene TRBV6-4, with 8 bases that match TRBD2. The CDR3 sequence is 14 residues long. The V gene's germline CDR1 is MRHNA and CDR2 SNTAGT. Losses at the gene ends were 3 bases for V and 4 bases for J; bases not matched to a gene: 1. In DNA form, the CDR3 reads TGTGCCAGCAGTGAAAGCGGGAGCACCGGGGAGCTGTTTTTT. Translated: CASSESGSTGELFF.

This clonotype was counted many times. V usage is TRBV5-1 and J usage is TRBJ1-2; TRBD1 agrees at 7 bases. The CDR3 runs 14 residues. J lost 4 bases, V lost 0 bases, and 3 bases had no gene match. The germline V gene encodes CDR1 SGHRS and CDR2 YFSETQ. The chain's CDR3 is CASSLAGTVYGYTF. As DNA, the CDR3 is TGCGCCAGCAGCTTGGCCGGGACAGTCTATGGCTACACCTTC.

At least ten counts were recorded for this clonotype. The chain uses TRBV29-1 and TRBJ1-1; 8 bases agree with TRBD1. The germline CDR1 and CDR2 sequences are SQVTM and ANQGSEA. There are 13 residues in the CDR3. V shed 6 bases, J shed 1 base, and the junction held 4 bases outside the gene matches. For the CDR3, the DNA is TGCAGCGTGAACAGGGGGAAGAACACTGAAGCTTTCTTT. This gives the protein CSVNRGKNTEAFF.

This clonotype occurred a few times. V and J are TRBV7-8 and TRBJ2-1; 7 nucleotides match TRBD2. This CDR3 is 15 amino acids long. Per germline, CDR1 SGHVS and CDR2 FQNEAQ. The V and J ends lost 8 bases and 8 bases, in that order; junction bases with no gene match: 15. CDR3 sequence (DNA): TGTGCCAGCGCCCTGGAGCGGGGTTGGTTCGATGAGCAGTTCTTC. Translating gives CASALERGWFDEQFF.

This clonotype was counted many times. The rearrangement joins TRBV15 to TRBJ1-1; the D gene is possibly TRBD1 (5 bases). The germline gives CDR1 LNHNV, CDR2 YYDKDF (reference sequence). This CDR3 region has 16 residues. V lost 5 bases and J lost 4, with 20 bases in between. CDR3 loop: CATSPGEGLGGTEAFF. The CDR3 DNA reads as TGTGCCACCAGCCCGGGGGAGGGGCTGGGAGGCACTGAAGCTTTCTTT. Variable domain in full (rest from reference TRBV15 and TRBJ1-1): DAMVIQNPRYQVTQFGKPVTLSCSQTLNHNVMYWYQQKSSQAPKLLFHYYDKDFNNEADTPDNFQSRRPNTSFCFLDIRSPGLGDTAMYLCATSPGEGLGGTEAFFGQGTRLTVV.